These T cell receptor beta chains were read from a single sample in a study of blood T cell repertoires in COVID-19. Sequencing was performed with immunoSEQ multiplex PCR; in TCRdb, only in-frame clones are kept and a portion is missing. The repertoire includes 150,000 or so clones, roughly 79% of them detected once, and 2.5% to 3% sits in the top ten. The sequencing sample was made of PBMCs or T cells enriched from blood (not recorded which). These receptors all stem from a woman in her 50s who had recovered from COVID-19. Both conserved end residues are part of each CDR3. A D gene is named only where the DNA matches it firmly. Some rows have no size entry. The others give once, few or many, or a class for an expanded clone.

d_gene: NA
j_gene: TRBJ1-1
abundance: NA
v_gene: TRBV14
CDR3nt: TGTGCCAGCAGCCCCCCATTTGGACAGACGAACACTGAAGCTTTCTTT
CDR3aa: CASSPPFGQTNTEAFF

d_gene: NA
j_gene: TRBJ2-1
abundance: NA
v_gene: TRBV11-3
CDR3nt: TGTGCCAGCAGCCTACGCCGGAGTGGGGGGACCTACAATGAGCAGTTCTTC
CDR3aa: CASSLRRSGGTYNEQFF

d_gene: NA
j_gene: TRBJ1-5
abundance: NA
v_gene: TRBV11-2
CDR3nt: TGTGCCAGCAGCTTAGACAGGGATTATCAGCCCCAGCATTTT
CDR3aa: CASSLDRDYQPQHF

d_gene: NA
j_gene: TRBJ1-6
abundance: once
v_gene: TRBV6-2/TRBV6-3
CDR3nt: TGTGCCAGCAGTTACCGGTCCAGGTTCAATTCACCCCTCCACTTT
CDR3aa: CASSYRSRFNSPLHF

d_gene: TRBD1
j_gene: TRBJ2-2
abundance: NA
v_gene: TRBV11-3
CDR3nt: TGTGCCAGCAGCCAAGGACAGGGTGGTGCCGGGGAGCTGTTTTTT
CDR3aa: CASSQGQGGAGELFF

d_gene: NA
j_gene: TRBJ1-2
abundance: few
v_gene: TRBV3-1/TRBV3-2
CDR3nt: TGTGCCAGCAGCCGGGGGGATCCTAACTATGGCTACACCTTC
CDR3aa: CASSRGDPNYGYTF

d_gene: TRBD1
j_gene: TRBJ1-4
abundance: once
v_gene: TRBV5-5
CDR3nt: TGTGCCAGCAGCCCCGGGACAGGAACGGGAACTAATGAAAAACTGTTTTTT
CDR3aa: CASSPGTGTGTNEKLFF

d_gene: NA
j_gene: TRBJ2-3
abundance: NA
v_gene: TRBV30
CDR3nt: TGTGCCTGGAGTAAAACCCTTTTCTCACTAGATACGCAGTATTTT
CDR3aa: CAWSKTLFSLDTQYF

d_gene: NA
j_gene: TRBJ2-3
abundance: NA
v_gene: TRBV3-1/TRBV3-2
CDR3nt: TGTGCCAGCAGCGGCGGGCCCCGAGGAGATACGCAGTATTTT
CDR3aa: CASSGGPRGDTQYF

d_gene: TRBD1
j_gene: TRBJ1-1
abundance: few
v_gene: TRBV10-3
CDR3nt: TGTGCCATCACCCGGGACAGGAACACTGAAGCTTTCTTT
CDR3aa: CAITRDRNTEAFF

d_gene: NA
j_gene: TRBJ2-3
abundance: NA
v_gene: TRBV29-1
CDR3nt: TGCAGCGCCGGCGGGGGCATAGGGAGCACAGATACGCAGTATTTT
CDR3aa: CSAGGGIGSTDTQYF

d_gene: NA
j_gene: TRBJ1-1
abundance: NA
v_gene: TRBV19
CDR3nt: TGTGCCAGTAGTGCGACGACTATTACCCGAGCTTTCTTT
CDR3aa: CASSATTITRAFF

d_gene: TRBD2
j_gene: TRBJ2-7
abundance: NA
v_gene: TRBV10-1
CDR3nt: TGCGCCAGCAGTGATGGTCTAGCGGGAGTCTACGAGCAGTACTTC
CDR3aa: CASSDGLAGVYEQYF

d_gene: NA
j_gene: TRBJ1-2
abundance: NA
v_gene: TRBV7-9
CDR3nt: TGTGCCAGCAGCCGGAAGGCGGAAGGAGGCTACACCTTC
CDR3aa: CASSRKAEGGYTF

d_gene: TRBD2
j_gene: TRBJ2-7
abundance: many
v_gene: TRBV2
CDR3nt: TGTGCCAGCAGTGATAGCGGGATCCTAGCGGGCTCCTACGAGCAGTACTTC
CDR3aa: CASSDSGILAGSYEQYF

d_gene: NA
j_gene: TRBJ2-3
abundance: NA
v_gene: TRBV19
CDR3nt: TGTGCCAGTAGTATGGGCGGAGGGGATACGCAGTATTTT
CDR3aa: CASSMGGGDTQYF

d_gene: TRBD1
j_gene: TRBJ1-5
abundance: NA
v_gene: TRBV3-1/TRBV3-2
CDR3nt: TGTGCCAGCAGCCAAGCGGAGGGGGCCGGCAATCAGCCCCAGCATTTT
CDR3aa: CASSQAEGAGNQPQHF

d_gene: NA
j_gene: TRBJ2-7
abundance: NA
v_gene: TRBV5-4
CDR3nt: TGTGCCAGCAGCTTGCCCGGGTCTGTCCACGAGCAGTACTTC
CDR3aa: CASSLPGSVHEQYF

d_gene: NA
j_gene: TRBJ1-3
abundance: NA
v_gene: TRBV7-3
CDR3nt: TGTGCCAGCAGCTTAACGGGGGGAACTGGAAACACCATATATTTT
CDR3aa: CASSLTGGTGNTIYF

d_gene: NA
j_gene: TRBJ2-5
abundance: NA
v_gene: TRBV2
CDR3nt: TGTGCCAGCAGTGAAGCGCCAGGGATGGAGACCCAGTACTTC
CDR3aa: CASSEAPGMETQYF

d_gene: NA
j_gene: TRBJ1-2
abundance: NA
v_gene: TRBV7-8
CDR3nt: TGTGCCAGCAGCTCTCAGGGAAGCGGCTACACCTTC
CDR3aa: CASSSQGSGYTF

d_gene: TRBD2
j_gene: TRBJ2-3
abundance: medium-sized
v_gene: TRBV3-1/TRBV3-2
CDR3nt: TGTGCCAGCAGCCAAGGGACTAGCGGGGTCACAGATACGCAGTATTTT
CDR3aa: CASSQGTSGVTDTQYF

d_gene: NA
j_gene: TRBJ1-4
abundance: NA
v_gene: TRBV6-1
CDR3nt: TGTGCCAGCAGTGAAGCCCCCGAGGGAAAACTGTTTTTT
CDR3aa: CASSEAPEGKLFF

d_gene: NA
j_gene: TRBJ2-7
abundance: NA
v_gene: TRBV29-1
CDR3nt: TGCAGCGTATTCCAGGACTACGAGCAGTACTTC
CDR3aa: CSVFQDYEQYF

d_gene: NA
j_gene: TRBJ2-7
abundance: once
v_gene: TRBV24-1
CDR3nt: TGTGCCACCAGTGAGCTGGGGGACAACGAGCAGTACTTC
CDR3aa: CATSELGDNEQYF

d_gene: TRBD1
j_gene: TRBJ2-1
abundance: NA
v_gene: TRBV19
CDR3nt: TGTGCCAGTAGTATTTACAGGGGTCTCAATGAGCAGTTCTTC
CDR3aa: CASSIYRGLNEQFF

d_gene: NA
j_gene: TRBJ1-4
abundance: few
v_gene: TRBV11-2
CDR3nt: TGTGCCAGCAGCTTAGGAGCAGGGAAAGAAAAACTGTTTTTT
CDR3aa: CASSLGAGKEKLFF

d_gene: TRBD1
j_gene: TRBJ2-5
abundance: few
v_gene: TRBV7-8
CDR3nt: TGTGCCAGCAGCTTAGCCATCGGGACAGGTCAAGAGACCCAGTACTTC
CDR3aa: CASSLAIGTGQETQYF

d_gene: NA
j_gene: TRBJ2-7
abundance: NA
v_gene: TRBV1
CDR3nt: TGCACCAGCAGCCAAGATCGGTTTTGGGCAGGCCAAAGCCTATTC
CDR3aa: CTSSQDRFWAGQSLF

d_gene: NA
j_gene: TRBJ2-6
abundance: NA
v_gene: TRBV7-6
CDR3nt: TGTGCCAGCAGCCCTATTGACAGTTCTGGGGCCAACGTCCTGACTTTC
CDR3aa: CASSPIDSSGANVLTF

d_gene: TRBD2
j_gene: TRBJ2-1
abundance: NA
v_gene: TRBV2
CDR3nt: TGTGCCAGCAGCCGGACTAGCGTTAAAATGGAGGAGCAGTTCTTC
CDR3aa: CASSRTSVKMEEQFF

d_gene: NA
j_gene: TRBJ1-1
abundance: NA
v_gene: TRBV28
CDR3nt: TGTGCCAGCAGCCCCCTAGGCGTGGGGGCACAAGCTTTCTTT
CDR3aa: CASSPLGVGAQAFF

d_gene: TRBD1
j_gene: TRBJ1-5
abundance: many
v_gene: TRBV6-5
CDR3nt: TGTGCCAGCAGTCCTTACAGGGGGGGTCAGCCCCAGCATTTT
CDR3aa: CASSPYRGGQPQHF

d_gene: TRBD1
j_gene: TRBJ2-7
abundance: NA
v_gene: TRBV3-1/TRBV3-2
CDR3nt: TGTGCCAGCAGCCAGGGACAGGGGGCGGGCGAGCAGTACTTC
CDR3aa: CASSQGQGAGEQYF

d_gene: TRBD2
j_gene: TRBJ2-7
abundance: once
v_gene: TRBV11-2
CDR3nt: TGTGCCAGCAGCTTATCGGCTAGCGGGAGTTACGAGCAGTACTTC
CDR3aa: CASSLSASGSYEQYF

d_gene: TRBD1
j_gene: TRBJ2-7
abundance: NA
v_gene: TRBV7-8
CDR3nt: TGTGCCAGCAGCTTCTCCGGGACAGGATCCTACGAGCAGTACTTC
CDR3aa: CASSFSGTGSYEQYF

d_gene: NA
j_gene: TRBJ2-7
abundance: NA
v_gene: TRBV27
CDR3nt: TGTGCCAGCAGGACCACAGGGTATGGGGGTCTCTCCTACGAGCAGTACTTC
CDR3aa: CASRTTGYGGLSYEQYF

d_gene: NA
j_gene: TRBJ1-4
abundance: NA
v_gene: TRBV28
CDR3nt: TGTGCCAGCAGTTTACTTGACGGGAATGAAAAACTGTTTTTT
CDR3aa: CASSLLDGNEKLFF

d_gene: TRBD1
j_gene: TRBJ1-1
abundance: NA
v_gene: TRBV18
CDR3nt: TGTGCCAGCTCAACCGGACAGGGGGCACTGAACACTGAAGCTTTCTTT
CDR3aa: CASSTGQGALNTEAFF